The source of this TCR beta chain is a study of blood T cell repertoires in COVID-19. Enrolled during active infection, Seattle patients were then followed longitudinally. Germline V lookup: CDR1 MNHNY, CDR2 SVGAGI (reference sequence). There are 12 residues in the CDR3. Unmatched junction bases numbered 4, after V lost 7 bases and J lost 5 bases. Methods used by the authors: Amplification with reference gene primers provided the estimates of nucleated cell counts. Profiling relied on immunoSEQ multiplex PCR, and the TCRdb table lists in-frame clones only, not all of them. The DNA gave D and trimming, while V, J and clone size come from that table. The repertoire holds over 150,000 clones, with around 87% as singletons. This clone was recorded only once.

This receptor was obtained from a woman aged 70-85 years with COVID-19, enrolled during active disease. The sequencing input was peripheral blood. The rearrangement joins TRBV6-6 to TRBJ2-7; 8 nucleotides align to TRBD2. The CDR3, as DNA: TGTGCCAGCAAAAGACTAGCGAACGAGCAGTACTTC. Protein product: CASKRLANEQYF.